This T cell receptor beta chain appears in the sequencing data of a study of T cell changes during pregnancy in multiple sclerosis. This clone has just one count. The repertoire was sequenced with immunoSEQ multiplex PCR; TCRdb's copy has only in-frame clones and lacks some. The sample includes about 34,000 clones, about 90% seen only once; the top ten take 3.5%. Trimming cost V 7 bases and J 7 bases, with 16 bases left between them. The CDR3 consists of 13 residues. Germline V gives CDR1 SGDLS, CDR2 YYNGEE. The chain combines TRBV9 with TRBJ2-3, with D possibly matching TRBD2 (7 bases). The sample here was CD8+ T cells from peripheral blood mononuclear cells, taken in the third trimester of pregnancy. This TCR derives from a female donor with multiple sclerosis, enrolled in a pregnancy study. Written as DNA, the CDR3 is TGTGCCAGCGGTGGGGGGGCCGGGTATACGCAGTATTTT. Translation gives CASGGGAGYTQYF.